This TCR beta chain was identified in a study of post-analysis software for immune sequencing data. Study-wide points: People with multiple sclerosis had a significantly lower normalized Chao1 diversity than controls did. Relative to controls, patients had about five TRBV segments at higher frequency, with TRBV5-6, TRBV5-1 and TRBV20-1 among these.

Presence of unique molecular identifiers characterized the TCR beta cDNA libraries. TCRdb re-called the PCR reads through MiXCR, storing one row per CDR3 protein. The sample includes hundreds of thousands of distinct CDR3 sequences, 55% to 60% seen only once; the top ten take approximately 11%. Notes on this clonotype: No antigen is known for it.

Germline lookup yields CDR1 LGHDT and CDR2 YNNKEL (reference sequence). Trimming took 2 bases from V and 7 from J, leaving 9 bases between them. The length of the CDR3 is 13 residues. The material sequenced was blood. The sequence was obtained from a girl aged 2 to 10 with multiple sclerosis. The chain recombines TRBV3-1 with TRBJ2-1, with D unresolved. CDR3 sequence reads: CASSQFRANEQFF. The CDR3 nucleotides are TGTGCCAGCAGCCAATTTCGTGCAAATGAGCAGTTCTTC.